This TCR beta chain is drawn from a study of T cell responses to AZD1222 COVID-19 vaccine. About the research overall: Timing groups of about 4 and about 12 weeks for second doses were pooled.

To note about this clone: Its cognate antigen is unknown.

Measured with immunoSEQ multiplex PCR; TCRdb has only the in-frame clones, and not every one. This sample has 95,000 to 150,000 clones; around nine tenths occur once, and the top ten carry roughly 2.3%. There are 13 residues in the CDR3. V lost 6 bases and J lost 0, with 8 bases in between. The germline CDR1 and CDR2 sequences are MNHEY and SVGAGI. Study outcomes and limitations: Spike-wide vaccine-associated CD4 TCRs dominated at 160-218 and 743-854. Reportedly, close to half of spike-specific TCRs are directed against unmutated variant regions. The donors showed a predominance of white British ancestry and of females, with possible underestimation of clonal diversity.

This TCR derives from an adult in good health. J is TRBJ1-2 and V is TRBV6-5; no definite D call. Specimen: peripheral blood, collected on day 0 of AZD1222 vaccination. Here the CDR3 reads CASRRAANYGYTF. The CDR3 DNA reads TGTGCCAGCAGGAGGGCAGCTAACTATGGCTACACCTTC.